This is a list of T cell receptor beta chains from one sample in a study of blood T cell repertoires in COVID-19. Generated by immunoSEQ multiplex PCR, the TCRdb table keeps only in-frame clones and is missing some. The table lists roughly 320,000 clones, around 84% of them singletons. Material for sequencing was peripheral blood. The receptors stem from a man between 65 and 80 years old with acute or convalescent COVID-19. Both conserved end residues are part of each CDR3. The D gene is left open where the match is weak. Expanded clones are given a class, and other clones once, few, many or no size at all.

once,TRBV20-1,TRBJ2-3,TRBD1,TGCAGTGCTGGTGAGGGGGCAGGCACAGATACGCAGTATTTT,CSAGEGAGTDTQYF
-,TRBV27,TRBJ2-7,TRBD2,TGTGCCAGCAGTCCTGGGACTAGCGGGAGAGTACATCGCGAGCAGTACTTC,CASSPGTSGRVHREQYF
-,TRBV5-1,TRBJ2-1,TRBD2,TGCGCCAGCAGCTTTCTGGTTAGCGGGGGCTGGGGTTCCTACAATGAGCAGTTCTTC,CASSFLVSGGWGSYNEQFF
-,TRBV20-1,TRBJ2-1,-,TGCAGTGCCGTGAAGGGGGATGAGCAGTTCTTC,CSAVKGDEQFF
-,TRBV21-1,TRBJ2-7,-,TGTGCCAGCAGGAGATTCGGGCCGACAGGGAAAGACGAGCAGTACTTC,CASRRFGPTGKDEQYF
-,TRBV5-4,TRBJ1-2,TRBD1,TGTGCCAGCAGCTTGGCCCCGACAGGGGAGGGTTATGGCTACACCTTC,CASSLAPTGEGYGYTF
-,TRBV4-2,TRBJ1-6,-,TGTGCCAGCAGCCAACATCCGGCAGGCCAGAATTCACCCCTCCACTTT,CASSQHPAGQNSPLHF
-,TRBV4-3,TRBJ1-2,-,TGCGCCAGCAGCCAAGACGTCAGGTCGAACTATGGCTACACCTTC,CASSQDVRSNYGYTF
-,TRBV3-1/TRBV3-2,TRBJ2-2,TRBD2,TGTGCCAGCAGCCACGGACTAGGGAGCGCCGGGGAGCTGTTTTTT,CASSHGLGSAGELFF
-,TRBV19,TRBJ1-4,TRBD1,TGTGCCAGTAGTAGTTGGCAGGGGGACGAAAAACTGTTTTTT,CASSSWQGDEKLFF
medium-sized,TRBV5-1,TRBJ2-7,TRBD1,TGCGCCAGCAGCTTGGCCGCGGGACAGGGACCCTACGAGCAGTACTTC,CASSLAAGQGPYEQYF
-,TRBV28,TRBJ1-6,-,TGTGCCAGCAGTTCGGCCCCAGGCCGAGGAGGTTCACCCCTCCACTTT,CASSSAPGRGGSPLHF
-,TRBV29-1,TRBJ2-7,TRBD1,TGCAGCGTTCAGGGGGACCCCTACGAGCAGTACTTC,CSVQGDPYEQYF
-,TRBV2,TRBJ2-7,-,TGTGCCAGCCAGCCCACGGCAGGGAAGGAGTACGAGCAGTACTTC,CASQPTAGKEYEQYF
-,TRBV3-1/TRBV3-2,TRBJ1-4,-,TGTGCCAGCAGCCAAGATCTACGGTATGAAAAACTGTTTTTT,CASSQDLRYEKLFF
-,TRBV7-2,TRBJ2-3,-,TGTGCCAGCAGTCCCAGGGGTTGGGCAGATACGCAGTATTTT,CASSPRGWADTQYF
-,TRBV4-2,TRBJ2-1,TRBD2,TGTGCCAGCAGCCAAGGGGAGACTAGCGGGAAAGGGGGCTCCTACAATGAGCAGTTCTTC,CASSQGETSGKGGSYNEQFF
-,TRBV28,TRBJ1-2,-,TGTGCCAGCAGTTCGAACTATGGCTACACCTTC,CASSSNYGYTF
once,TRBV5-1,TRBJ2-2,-,TGCGCCAGCAGGTATGACAGTTACACCGGGGAGCTGTTTTTT,CASRYDSYTGELFF
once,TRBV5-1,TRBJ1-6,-,TGCGCCAGCAGCTTGGAGCGGTGGCCCCTCCACTTT,CASSLERWPLHF
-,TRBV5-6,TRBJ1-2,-,TGTGCCAGCAGCTACGGACAGCCCTATGGCTACACCTTC,CASSYGQPYGYTF
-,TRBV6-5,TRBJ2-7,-,TGTGCCAGCAGTTTAACAGGGTTTATCGGGTACGAGCAGTACTTC,CASSLTGFIGYEQYF
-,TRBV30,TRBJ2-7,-,TGTGCCTGGAGTAGAGGGAGCGAGCAGTACTTC,CAWSRGSEQYF
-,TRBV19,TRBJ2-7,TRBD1,TGTGCCAGCGGGGGACAGGGATACGAGCAGTACTTC,CASGGQGYEQYF
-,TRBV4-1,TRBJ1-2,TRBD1,TGCGCCAGCAGCCAAGTGGGCTACAGGGGGGGCCAAGTTGGCTACACCTTC,CASSQVGYRGGQVGYTF
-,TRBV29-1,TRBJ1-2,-,TGCAGCGTCGGAGGGGTCCCCAACTATGGCTACACCTTC,CSVGGVPNYGYTF
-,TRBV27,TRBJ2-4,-,TGTGCCAGCAGTAACACCCTAGCGTACGTAGCCAAAAACATTCAGTACTTC,CASSNTLAYVAKNIQYF
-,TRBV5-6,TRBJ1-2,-,TGTGCCAGCAGCTTGGTCGGGGTAACCGGCTACACCTTC,CASSLVGVTGYTF
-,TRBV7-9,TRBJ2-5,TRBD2,TGTGCCAGCAGCCCGATCCCTAGCGGGAGGACTCAAGAGACCCAGTACTTC,CASSPIPSGRTQETQYF
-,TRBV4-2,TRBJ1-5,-,TGTGCCAGCAGCCAAGATCTTCTCAATCAGCCCCAGCATTTT,CASSQDLLNQPQHF
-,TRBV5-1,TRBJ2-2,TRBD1,TGCGCCAGCAGCCAGGGGGGGACAGGGGCCACCGGGGAGCTGTTTTTT,CASSQGGTGATGELFF
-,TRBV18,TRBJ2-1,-,TGTGCCAGCTCCCCGTCAGGCCCCAATGAGCAGTTCTTC,CASSPSGPNEQFF
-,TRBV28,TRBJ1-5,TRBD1,TGTGCCAGCAGTTTGGGACAGAGCAATCAGCCCCAGCATTTT,CASSLGQSNQPQHF
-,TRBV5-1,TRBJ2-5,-,TGCGCCAGCAGCTTGGGGCCAGGACAAGAGACCCAGTACTTC,CASSLGPGQETQYF
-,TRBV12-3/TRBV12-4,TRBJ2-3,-,TGTGCCAGCAGTAGGAGTCAAACAGATACGCAGTATTTT,CASSRSQTDTQYF
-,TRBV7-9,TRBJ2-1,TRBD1,TGTGCCAGCAGCCAAAAACAGGGGGCGAGCAATGAGCAGTTCTTC,CASSQKQGASNEQFF
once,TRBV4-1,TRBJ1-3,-,TGCGCCAGCAGCCAAGCAGGCGCCGGAAACACCATATATTTT,CASSQAGAGNTIYF
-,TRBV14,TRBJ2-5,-,TGTGCCAGCAGCCTGGGACTCGGGCCGCAAGAGACCCAGTACTTC,CASSLGLGPQETQYF
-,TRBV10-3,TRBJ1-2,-,TGTGCCATCAGAGGGGGAGATAACTATGGCTACACCTTC,CAIRGGDNYGYTF
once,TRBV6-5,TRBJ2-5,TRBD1,TGTGCCAGCAGTCCCGACAGGGGTTCACAAGAGACCCAGTACTTC,CASSPDRGSQETQYF
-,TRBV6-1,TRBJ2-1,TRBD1,TGTGCCAGCAGTGAGACAGGGGGCCGGTCCTACAATGAGCAGTTCTTC,CASSETGGRSYNEQFF
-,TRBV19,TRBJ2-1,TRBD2,TGTGCCAGTATTGCTAGCGGGGGGCCGCACTACAATGAGCAGTTCTTC,CASIASGGPHYNEQFF
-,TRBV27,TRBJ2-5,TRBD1,TGTGCCAGCAGCCCCATACAGGGGATTCGGGAGACCCAGTACTTC,CASSPIQGIRETQYF
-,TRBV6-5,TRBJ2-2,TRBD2,TGTGCCAGCAGGGTAGCGGGGTCAGACACCGGGGAGCTGTTTTTT,CASRVAGSDTGELFF
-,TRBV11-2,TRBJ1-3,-,TGTGCCAGCAGCTTAACAGGTGAAGGAGGAAACACCATATATTTT,CASSLTGEGGNTIYF
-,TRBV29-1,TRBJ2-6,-,TGCAGCGTTGAACGTTCTGGGGCCAACGTCCTGACTTTC,CSVERSGANVLTF
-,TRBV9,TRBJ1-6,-,TGTGCCAGCAGCGGTCGATCCGGGGATTCACCCCTCCACTTT,CASSGRSGDSPLHF
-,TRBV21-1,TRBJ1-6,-,TGTGCCAGCAGCAGGGGGCCAGAAAATTCACCCCTCCACTTT,CASSRGPENSPLHF
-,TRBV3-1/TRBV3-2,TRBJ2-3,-,TGTGCCAGCAGCCAAGGTTTTGGGACAAAGCAGTATTTT,CASSQGFGTKQYF
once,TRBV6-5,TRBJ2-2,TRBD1,TGTGCCAGCAGTTACTCCCCGGACAGGGTTGAACTGTTTTTT,CASSYSPDRVELFF
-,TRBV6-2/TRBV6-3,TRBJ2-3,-,TGTGCCAGCAGTTACTCGAGGTCGGGTCTCGGCACAGATACGCAGTATTTT,CASSYSRSGLGTDTQYF
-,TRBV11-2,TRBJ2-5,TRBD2,TGTGCCAGCAGCCCCTGGGGACTAGCGGGTACAATCCCACAAGAGACCCAGTACTTC,CASSPWGLAGTIPQETQYF
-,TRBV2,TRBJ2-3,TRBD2,TGTGCCAGCAGTGAAGAAGCGGGGGGCACAGATACGCAGTATTTT,CASSEEAGGTDTQYF
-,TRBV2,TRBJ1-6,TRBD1,TGTGCCAGCAGCGGGGGACAGCGTAATTCACCCCTCCACTTT,CASSGGQRNSPLHF
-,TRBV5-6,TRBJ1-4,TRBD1,TGTGCCAGCAGCCGGACGGGACAGGGGGGAGAAAAACTGTTTTTT,CASSRTGQGGEKLFF
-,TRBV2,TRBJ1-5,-,TGTGCCAGCAGTGAACATGGTAGGCAGGGTGGCCATTCTAGACCCCAGCATTTT,CASSEHGRQGGHSRPQHF
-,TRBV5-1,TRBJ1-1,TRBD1,TGCGCCAGCCAAGGGACAGGGATGAACACTGAAGCTTTCTTT,CASQGTGMNTEAFF
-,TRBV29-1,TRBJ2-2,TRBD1,TGCAGCGTTGAAGACATTGGGACAGGGCTGAACACCGGGGAGCTGTTTTTT,CSVEDIGTGLNTGELFF
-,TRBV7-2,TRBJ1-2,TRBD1,TGTGCCAGCAGCTTTGGACAGGGTTGGTACTATGGCTACACCTTC,CASSFGQGWYYGYTF